A selection of T cell receptor beta chains follows, all from one sample in a study of blood T cell repertoires in COVID-19. Sequencing was performed with immunoSEQ multiplex PCR; in TCRdb, only in-frame clones are kept and a portion is missing. The sample carries around 450,000 clones, less than 95% recorded once. Material: PBMCs or T cells enriched from blood (not recorded which). All receptors come from a man in his late teens or twenties who had recovered from COVID-19. The CDR3 runs from the conserved cysteine through the conserved F or W. The order of the fields is clone size, D gene, V gene, J gene, CDR3 DNA, CDR3 protein. The D gene is left open where the match is weak. Size tells how often a clone was seen (once, few, many) or the class of an expanded clone, and some rows leave it out.

clone size: .; D gene: TRBD1; V gene: TRBV5-1; J gene: TRBJ1-1; CDR3 DNA: TGCGCCAGCAGCTTACCCGGGACAGGGGCTGAAGCTTTCTTT; CDR3 protein: CASSLPGTGAEAFF
clone size: .; D gene: TRBD1; V gene: TRBV11-2; J gene: TRBJ1-1; CDR3 DNA: TGTGCCAGCAGCTATGCCGGGACAGACGTAGCTTTCTTT; CDR3 protein: CASSYAGTDVAFF
clone size: .; D gene: TRBD1; V gene: TRBV2; J gene: TRBJ1-5; CDR3 DNA: TGTGCCAGCAGCGACAGGGTAGAACAGCCCCAGCATTTT; CDR3 protein: CASSDRVEQPQHF
clone size: .; D gene: TRBD1; V gene: TRBV5-1; J gene: TRBJ1-1; CDR3 DNA: TGCGCCAGCACCCCGGGAGAGGGGGCGAACACTGAAGCTTTCTTT; CDR3 protein: CASTPGEGANTEAFF
clone size: .; D gene: .; V gene: TRBV7-9; J gene: TRBJ1-3; CDR3 DNA: TGTGCCAGCAGCGGGGGGAAGAGCTCTGGAAACACCATATATTTT; CDR3 protein: CASSGGKSSGNTIYF
clone size: .; D gene: .; V gene: TRBV28; J gene: TRBJ1-2; CDR3 DNA: TGTGCCAGCAGTTCCGGGACTCCGGGCTACACCTTC; CDR3 protein: CASSSGTPGYTF
clone size: .; D gene: .; V gene: TRBV12-3/TRBV12-4; J gene: TRBJ2-7; CDR3 DNA: TGTGCCAGCAGTCCCCCGGGACTGGGACCCCCGTACTTC; CDR3 protein: CASSPPGLGPPYF
clone size: .; D gene: TRBD1; V gene: TRBV19; J gene: TRBJ2-1; CDR3 DNA: TGTGCCAGTAGGCGGGACAGGGGGGACAATGAGCAGTTCTTC; CDR3 protein: CASRRDRGDNEQFF
clone size: .; D gene: TRBD1; V gene: TRBV27; J gene: TRBJ1-2; CDR3 DNA: TGTGCCAGCAGTCAGACAGGGGCCTATGGCTACACCTTC; CDR3 protein: CASSQTGAYGYTF
clone size: .; D gene: TRBD2; V gene: TRBV3-1/TRBV3-2; J gene: TRBJ2-5; CDR3 DNA: TGTGCCAGCAGCCAAGACCTGGCGTCTAGCGGGAGATTAAAGACCCAGTACTTC; CDR3 protein: CASSQDLASSGRLKTQYF
clone size: .; D gene: .; V gene: TRBV19; J gene: TRBJ1-5; CDR3 DNA: TGTGCCAGTAGTCGGCTCGGGAGCAATCAGCCCCAGCATTTT; CDR3 protein: CASSRLGSNQPQHF
clone size: once; D gene: .; V gene: TRBV5-6; J gene: TRBJ1-2; CDR3 DNA: TGTGCCAGCAGCGAGGGGGTCTATGGCTACACCTTC; CDR3 protein: CASSEGVYGYTF
clone size: .; D gene: .; V gene: TRBV10-3; J gene: TRBJ2-2; CDR3 DNA: TGTGCCATCAGTGGCCTGGACACGAGCAAGACCGGGGAGCTGTTTTTT; CDR3 protein: CAISGLDTSKTGELFF
clone size: .; D gene: TRBD1; V gene: TRBV10-1; J gene: TRBJ1-2; CDR3 DNA: TGCGCCAAAAAAAGGACAGGGAGGAAGAACTATGGCTACACCTTC; CDR3 protein: CAKKRTGRKNYGYTF
clone size: .; D gene: .; V gene: TRBV7-3; J gene: TRBJ2-2; CDR3 DNA: TGTGCCAGCAGCTTAACACTGACCGGGGAGCTGTTTTTT; CDR3 protein: CASSLTLTGELFF
clone size: .; D gene: TRBD2; V gene: TRBV7-2; J gene: TRBJ2-2; CDR3 DNA: TGTGCCAGCGACCCGGGACTAGCGGTCGGGGAGCTGTTTTTT; CDR3 protein: CASDPGLAVGELFF
clone size: .; D gene: .; V gene: TRBV28; J gene: TRBJ2-1; CDR3 DNA: TGTGCCAGCAGTCCCACCGGCGGGTCTGAGGACAATGAGCAGTTCTTC; CDR3 protein: CASSPTGGSEDNEQFF